This TCR beta chain emerged from a study of T cells in Graves' hyperthyroidism and ophthalmopathy. Overall study: It was at initial diagnosis, before any treatment, that peripheral blood was collected.

The study defined stable Graves' hyperthyroidism as no ophthalmopathy progression within 18 months. Diagnosing involved the use of clinical symptoms, serum thyroxine and TRAb, thyroid ultrasound and orbital computed tomography. Amplification yielded TCR beta CDR3 regions, with RNA transcripts as the source. TCR CDR3 regions were first amplified by RT-PCR with HTBI primers. TCRdb reprocessed the multiplex PCR reads via MiXCR and lists one record per CDR3 protein. The sample shows roughly 420,000 distinct CDR3 sequences, less than 20% of them seen only once. V shed 3 bases, J shed 3 bases, and the junction held 6 bases outside the gene matches. The CDR3 length is 14 residues. Per germline, CDR1 SQVTM and CDR2 ANQGSEA. With respect to this clonotype: The target antigen is unknown.

The study's findings and limits: Expanded thyroid clonotypes (above 0.001) were mostly also found in blood.

This clonotype was obtained from a woman under 30 with Graves' hyperthyroidism. The V call is TRBV29-1, the J call TRBJ2-5; 8 bases fit TRBD1. The sequencing sample was made of blood. The DNA of the CDR3 is TGCAGCGTTGATCCCCCAGGGGGCAAAGAGACCCAGTACTTC. It is translated as CSVDPPGGKETQYF. Supplemented by reference TRBV29-1 and TRBJ2-5, the full variable domain reads SAVISQKPSRDICQRGTSLTIQCQVDSQVTMMFWYRQQPGQSLTLIATANQGSEATYESGFVIDKFPISRPNLTFSTLTVSNMSPEDSSIYLCSVDPPGGKETQYFGPGTRLLVL.